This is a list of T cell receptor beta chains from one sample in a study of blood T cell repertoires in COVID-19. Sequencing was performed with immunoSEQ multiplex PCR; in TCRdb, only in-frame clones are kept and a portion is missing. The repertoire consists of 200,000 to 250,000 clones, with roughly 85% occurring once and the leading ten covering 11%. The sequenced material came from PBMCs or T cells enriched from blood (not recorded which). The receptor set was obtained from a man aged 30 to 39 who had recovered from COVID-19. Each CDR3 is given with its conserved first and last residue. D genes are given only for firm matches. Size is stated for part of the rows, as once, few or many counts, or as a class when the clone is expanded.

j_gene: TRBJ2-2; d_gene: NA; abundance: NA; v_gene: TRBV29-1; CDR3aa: CSVEGHANTGELFF; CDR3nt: TGCAGCGTTGAGGGACATGCGAACACCGGGGAGCTGTTTTTT
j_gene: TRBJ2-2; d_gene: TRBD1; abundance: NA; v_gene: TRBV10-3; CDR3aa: CATNGRTGDTGELFF; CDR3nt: TGTGCCACCAACGGCAGGACAGGGGATACCGGGGAGCTGTTTTTT
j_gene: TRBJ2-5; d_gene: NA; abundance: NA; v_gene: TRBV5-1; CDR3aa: CASSGHRDTGWETQYF; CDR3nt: TGCGCCAGCAGCGGACACCGGGACACGGGGTGGGAGACCCAGTACTTC
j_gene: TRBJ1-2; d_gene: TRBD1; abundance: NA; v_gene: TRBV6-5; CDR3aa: CASRRDRNYGYTF; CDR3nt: TGTGCCAGCAGGAGGGACAGAAACTATGGCTACACCTTC
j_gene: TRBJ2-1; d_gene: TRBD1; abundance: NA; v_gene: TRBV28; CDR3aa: CASSQRGRIYNEQFF; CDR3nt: TGTGCCAGCAGTCAGAGGGGGCGTATCTACAATGAGCAGTTCTTC
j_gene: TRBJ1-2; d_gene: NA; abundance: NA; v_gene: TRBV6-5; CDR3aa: CASKAGGYGYTF; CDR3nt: TGTGCCAGCAAGGCGGGGGGCTATGGCTACACCTTC
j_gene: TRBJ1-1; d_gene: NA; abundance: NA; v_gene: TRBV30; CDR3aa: CAWSGGTLTEAFF; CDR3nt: TGTGCCTGGAGTGGAGGGACACTGACTGAAGCTTTCTTT
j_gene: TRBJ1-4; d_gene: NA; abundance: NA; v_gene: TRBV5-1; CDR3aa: CASRGTFNEKLFF; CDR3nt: TGCGCCAGCAGGGGGACTTTTAATGAAAAACTGTTTTTT
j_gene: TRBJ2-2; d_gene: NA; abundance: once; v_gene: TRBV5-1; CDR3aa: CASSLVGGELFF; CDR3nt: TGCGCCAGCAGCTTGGTCGGCGGGGAGCTGTTTTTT
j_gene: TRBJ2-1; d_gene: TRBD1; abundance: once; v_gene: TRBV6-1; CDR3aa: CASSENTGGNEQFF; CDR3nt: TGTGCCAGCAGTGAGAACACAGGGGGCAATGAGCAGTTCTTC
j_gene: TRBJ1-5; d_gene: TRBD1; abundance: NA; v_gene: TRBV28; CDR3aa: CASSIQGASQPQHF; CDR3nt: TGTGCCAGCAGTATTCAGGGGGCTAGTCAGCCCCAGCATTTT
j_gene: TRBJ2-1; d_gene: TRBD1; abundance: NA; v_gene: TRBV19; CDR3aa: CASSRITGAVGVEQFF; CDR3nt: TGTGCCAGTAGTAGAATCACAGGGGCAGTGGGAGTTGAGCAGTTCTTC
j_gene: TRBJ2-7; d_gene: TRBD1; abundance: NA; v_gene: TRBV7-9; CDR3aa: CASSQGTGLHF; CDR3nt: TGTGCCAGCAGCCAGGGGACAGGGTTGCACTTC
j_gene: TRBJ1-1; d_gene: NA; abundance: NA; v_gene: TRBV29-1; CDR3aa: CSVLRLRENTEAFF; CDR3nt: TGCAGCGTATTGAGGCTCAGGGAGAACACTGAAGCTTTCTTT
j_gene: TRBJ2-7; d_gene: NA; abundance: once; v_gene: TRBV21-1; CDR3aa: CASSKYVVGRASGSHSYEQYF; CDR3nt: TGTGCCAGCAGCAAATATGTTGTAGGAAGAGCTAGCGGGAGTCACTCCTACGAGCAGTACTTC
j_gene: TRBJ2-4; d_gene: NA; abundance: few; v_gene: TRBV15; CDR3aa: CATSRDRGESTKNIQYF; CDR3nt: TGTGCCACCAGCAGAGATCGCGGGGAGTCTACCAAAAACATTCAGTACTTC
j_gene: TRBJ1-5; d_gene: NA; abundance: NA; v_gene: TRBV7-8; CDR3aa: CASSFGLNNQPQHF; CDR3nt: TGTGCCAGCAGCTTTGGGCTAAACAATCAGCCCCAGCATTTT
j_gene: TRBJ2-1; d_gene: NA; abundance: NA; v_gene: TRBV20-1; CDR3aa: CSASWAGFYNEQFF; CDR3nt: TGCAGTGCTAGTTGGGCAGGGTTCTACAATGAGCAGTTCTTC
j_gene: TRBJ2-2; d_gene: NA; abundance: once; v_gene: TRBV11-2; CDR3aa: CASSTSNLVAGELFF; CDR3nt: TGTGCCAGCAGCACAAGTAATCTTGTGGCCGGGGAGCTGTTTTTT
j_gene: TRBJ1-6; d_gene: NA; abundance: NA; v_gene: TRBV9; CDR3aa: CASSVYSGDNSPLHF; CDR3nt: TGTGCCAGCAGCGTTTACAGCGGCGATAATTCACCCCTCCACTTT
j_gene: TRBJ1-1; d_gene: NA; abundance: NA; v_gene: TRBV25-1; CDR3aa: CASTGYTEAFF; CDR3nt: TGTGCCAGCACCGGGTACACTGAAGCTTTCTTT
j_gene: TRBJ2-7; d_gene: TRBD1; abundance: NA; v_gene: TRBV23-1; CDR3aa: CASTEPGTGIDEQYF; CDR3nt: TGCGCCAGCACTGAACCGGGGACAGGGATTGACGAGCAGTACTTC
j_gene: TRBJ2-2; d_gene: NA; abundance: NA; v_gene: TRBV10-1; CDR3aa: CASRFTGTTGELFF; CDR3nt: TGCGCCAGCAGGTTCACAGGGACCACCGGGGAGCTGTTTTTT
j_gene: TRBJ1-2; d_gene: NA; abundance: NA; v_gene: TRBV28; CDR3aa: CASSLTENYGYTF; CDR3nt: TGTGCCAGCAGTTTAACGGAGAACTATGGCTACACCTTC
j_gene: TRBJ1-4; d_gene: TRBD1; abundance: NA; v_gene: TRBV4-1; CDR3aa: CASTRQGGEKLFF; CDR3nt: TGCGCCAGCACTCGACAGGGTGGGGAAAAACTGTTTTTT
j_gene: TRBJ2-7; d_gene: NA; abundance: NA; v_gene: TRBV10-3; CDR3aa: CAISKDRSYEQYF; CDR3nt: TGTGCCATCAGCAAAGACAGGTCCTACGAGCAGTACTTC
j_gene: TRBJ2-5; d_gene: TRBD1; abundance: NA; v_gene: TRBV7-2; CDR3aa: CASSRTSVGTGAKETQYF; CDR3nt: TGTGCCAGCAGCCGCACAAGTGTCGGGACAGGGGCGAAAGAGACCCAGTACTTC
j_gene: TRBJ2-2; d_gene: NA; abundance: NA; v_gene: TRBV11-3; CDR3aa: CASSFGRSTVTGELFF; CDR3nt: TGTGCCAGCAGCTTTGGCAGGTCTACCGTAACCGGGGAGCTGTTTTTT
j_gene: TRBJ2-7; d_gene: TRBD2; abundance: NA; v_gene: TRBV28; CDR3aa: CASSLILAGGGEQYF; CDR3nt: TGTGCCAGCAGTTTAATTCTAGCGGGTGGTGGCGAGCAGTACTTC
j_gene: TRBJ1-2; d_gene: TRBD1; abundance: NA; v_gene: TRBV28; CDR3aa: CASSSGQGDVYTF; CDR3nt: TGTGCCAGCAGTTCGGGACAGGGTGATGTCTACACCTTC
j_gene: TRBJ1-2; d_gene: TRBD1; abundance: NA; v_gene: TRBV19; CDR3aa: CASRYHARQGGNYGYTF; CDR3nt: TGTGCCAGTAGATATCACGCTCGACAGGGGGGCAACTATGGCTACACCTTC
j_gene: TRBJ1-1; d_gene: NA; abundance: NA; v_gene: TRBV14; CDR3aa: CASSQYQVTEAFF; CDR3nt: TGTGCCAGCAGCCAATATCAGGTCACTGAAGCTTTCTTT
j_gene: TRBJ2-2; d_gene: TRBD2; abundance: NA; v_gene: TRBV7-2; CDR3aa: CASSPSGHTGELFF; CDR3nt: TGTGCCAGTTCCCCTAGCGGACACACCGGGGAGCTGTTTTTT
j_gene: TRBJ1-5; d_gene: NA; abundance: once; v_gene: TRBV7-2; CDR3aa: CASSFNGGQPQHF; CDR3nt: TGTGCCAGCAGCTTCAACGGGGGACAGCCCCAGCATTTT
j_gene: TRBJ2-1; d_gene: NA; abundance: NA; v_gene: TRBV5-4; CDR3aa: CASSSSGHVRVNEQFF; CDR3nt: TGTGCCAGCAGCTCAAGCGGCCATGTAAGGGTAAATGAGCAGTTCTTC
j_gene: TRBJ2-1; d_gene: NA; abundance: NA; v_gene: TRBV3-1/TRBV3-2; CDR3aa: CASTLSARGCNEQFF; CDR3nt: TGTGCCAGCACCCTTTCGGCGAGGGGGTGCAATGAGCAGTTCTTC